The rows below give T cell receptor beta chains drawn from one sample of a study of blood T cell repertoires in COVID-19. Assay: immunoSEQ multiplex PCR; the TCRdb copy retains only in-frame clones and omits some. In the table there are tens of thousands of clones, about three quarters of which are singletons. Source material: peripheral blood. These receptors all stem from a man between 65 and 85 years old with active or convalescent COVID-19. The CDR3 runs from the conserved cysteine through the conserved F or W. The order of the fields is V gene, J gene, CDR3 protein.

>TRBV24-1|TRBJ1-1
CATSDSYRSEAFF
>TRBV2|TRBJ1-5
CASRGDRGSSQPQHF
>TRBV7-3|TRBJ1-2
CASSPGARAGSYTF
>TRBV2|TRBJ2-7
CATTELGQGATEQYF
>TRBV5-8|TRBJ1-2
CASSLTGSNYGYTF
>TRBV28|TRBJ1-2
CASSSIRGYTF
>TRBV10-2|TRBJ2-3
CASSESEGGTDTQYF
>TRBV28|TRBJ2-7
CATGWRGQLYEQYF
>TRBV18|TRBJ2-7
CASSPSSYEQYF
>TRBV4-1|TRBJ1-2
CASSWNPGQGNYGYTF